This T cell receptor beta chain was obtained from a study of CD8+CD57+ T cells in acquired aplastic anemia. The template used for profiling TCR beta VDJ and CDR3 was genomic DNA. MiXCR, run by TCRdb on the reads, gives a single entry per CDR3 protein. The data show some 150,000 distinct CDR3 sequences, about two thirds seen once. There are a few counts of this clonotype. Its specificity is unknown. The junction departs from germline at one end; a sequencing error may be responsible. The CDR3 runs to 14 residues. Per germline, CDR1 DFQATT and CDR2 SNEGSKA (reference sequence). Study results and caveats: Common to patients and controls were around 30 CD8+ CDR3 sequences. Patients versus controls showed no significant CD8+ Simpson's diversity difference.

Sequencing involved patients with CD8+CD57+ cell expansion previously shown by flow cytometry. The clonotype comes from a human donor with aplastic anemia. Specimen: sorted CD4+, CD8+, or CD8+CD57+ T cells (not recorded which) from PBMCs. V and J are TRBV20-1 and TRBJ1-1, with TRBD1 matching 7 bases. CDR3 sequence reads: CSARVDRVNTEAFF. The CDR3 DNA sequence: TGCAGTGCGAGAGTCGACAGGGTGAACACTGAAGCTTTCTTT.